The present T cell receptor beta chain was sequenced within a study of long-term antiretroviral therapy in people with HIV. Study-level points and caveats: Spans of CDR3 length were tighter for HIV repertoires than for controls.

About this clone itself: Antigen unknown.

It was version v3.0 of the immunoSEQ assay that was run at survey level. This table comes from immunoSEQ multiplex PCR, and its TCRdb copy is limited to in-frame clones, with some not included. The sample lists tens of thousands of clones, nearly 95% seen once, with less than 3% in the top ten. CDR3 length: 13 residues. The V end lost 4 bases, the J end lost 8 bases, and 15 bases lay between the germline ends. Germline V CDR1 and CDR2: SGHRS, YFSETQ. The source was unsorted PBMCs, collected 3.7 years after starting antiretroviral therapy. V is TRBV5-1 and J is TRBJ1-2; D gene unclear. This clonotype was sampled from a woman aged 45-60 years with HIV. This CDR3 reads CASSADGEPGYTF. Here the CDR3 DNA reads TGCGCCAGCAGCGCCGACGGTGAGCCCGGCTACACCTTC.